This TCR beta chain was identified in a study of blood T cell repertoires in COVID-19 (dated by TCRdb to 2019 to 2021). Some background on the complete study: The collaborator samples originated in the United States, Italy and Spain and spanned the acute and convalescent phases of COVID-19. Deeply sampled blood TCRbeta repertoires from subjects exposed to, actively infected with, or recovered from COVID-19 were included in the dataset. Samples came from the ongoing ImmuneRACE study (first 160 participants) plus 1,254 subjects from 6 global collaborators. The material from the prospective study consisted of cDNA or gDNA derived from T cells, B-cell-depleted T cells, or PBMCs. A de-identified subject ID, COVID-19 status, age in years and sex were almost always included in the sample metadata. Where available, HLA class I and class II types were obtained from metadata supplied by the sample provider rather than from assay-based typing. The repertoires were made available in a free public database intended to serve as a resource for research on the immune response to SARS-CoV-2.

Looking up the germline V gene (reference sequence) yields CDR1 MNHEY and CDR2 SMNVEV. Reading from cysteine to phenylalanine, the CDR3 counts 16 amino acids. Only the CDR3 DNA stays, 48 bases, in frame from base 1. After removal of 5 bases from V and 4 bases from J, the junction retains 8 bases not matched to a gene. The immunoSEQ Assay, a bias-controlled multiplex PCR, was used to amplify TCRbeta CDR3 regions from genomic DNA. The study's processing was this. The number of nucleated cells in each sample was estimated from the amplification of reference gene primers within the assay. Sequence reads were collapsed and filtered to measure the absolute abundance of every unique TCRbeta CDR3 rearrangement. For each sample, productive Simpson clonality was calculated as the square root of Simpson's diversity index over productive rearrangements. In TCRdb, the immuneACCESS table is reduced to in-frame sequences with V and J assigned. These tables do not hold every clone; where another copy was compared, an unresolved V gene accounts for under half, and the others remain unexplained. V and J calls and clone size are as listed in that table; D and trimming were resolved from the DNA. This sample is represented by fewer than 350,000 clones; approximately 83% of them were singletons. Approximately 2.2% of the sample is held by the ten biggest clonotypes.

Results the study describes overall, beyond this receptor: The amount of clinical and demographic metadata varied by source and participant and was provided uncurated.

Samples from volunteer blood donors who had recovered from COVID-19 were contributed by a second Seattle source. Collaborating institutions collected whole blood in K2EDTA tubes following their own protocols. For TCRbeta analysis, collaborator samples were shipped as frozen whole blood, as isolated PBMCs, or as DNA extracted from either sample type. This clone was observed many times. Its antigen remains unidentified. Base-call qualities are not available, and no considerably larger clone is one nucleotide away. The sample was peripheral blood. The receptor was isolated from a woman aged 25 to 39 who had recovered from COVID-19. The chain was built from TRBV27 and TRBJ2-7; the central 13 bases match TRBD2. DNA sequence: TGTGCCAGCAGTCCGGGACGGACTAGCGGGAGATACGAGCAGTACTTC. Its protein product is CASSPGRTSGRYEQYF.